These T cell receptor beta chains were read from a single sample in a study of PD-L1 blockade in urothelial cancer. Assay used: immunoSEQ multiplex PCR; TCRdb lists only in-frame clones, some missing. The sample includes 100,000 or so clones, approximately 85% of them seen just once. The input for sequencing was PBMCs, taken around atezolizumab (anti-PD-L1) treatment. These receptor sequences come from a man aged 50-60 years with urothelial cancer. The CDR3 runs from the conserved cysteine through the conserved F or W. The D gene is left open where the match is weak. Clone size, where shown, is once, few, many, or a class for clones that have expanded.

length,V,D,J,size,DNA,CDR3
15,TRBV4-1,TRBD2,TRBJ2-3,-,TGCGCCAGCAGCCAAGTATATAGCGGGGGGGATACGCAGTATTTT,CASSQVYSGGDTQYF
14,TRBV4-1,TRBD1,TRBJ2-7,-,TGCGCCAGCAGCCAAACATGGACAGGCCACGAGCAGTACTTC,CASSQTWTGHEQYF
13,TRBV19,-,TRBJ1-1,-,TGTGCCAGTGGGGCAGAGTTGAACACTGAAGCTTTCTTT,CASGAELNTEAFF
14,TRBV2,-,TRBJ2-2,few,TGTGCCAGCAGTGTCCACGGTAACACCGGGGAGCTGTTTTTT,CASSVHGNTGELFF
11,TRBV30,-,TRBJ1-1,-,TGTGCCTGGAGTGGTCGGGGGGAAGCTTTCTTT,CAWSGRGEAFF
15,TRBV28,-,TRBJ2-3,-,TGTGCCAGCAGTTTTGGGGGGAGTGGGCCAGATACGCAGTATTTT,CASSFGGSGPDTQYF
16,TRBV4-2,TRBD1,TRBJ2-5,-,TGTGCCAGCAGCCACTCCGGGACAGGCTTACAAGAGACCCAGTACTTC,CASSHSGTGLQETQYF
15,TRBV27,TRBD1,TRBJ1-6,few,TGTGCCAGCAGCACAAATACAGGGGTCAGTTCACCCCTCCACTTT,CASSTNTGVSSPLHF
13,TRBV30,TRBD1,TRBJ1-5,-,TGTGCCTGGAGTGTAAACAGGGGACAGCCCCAGCATTTT,CAWSVNRGQPQHF
13,TRBV29-1,-,TRBJ1-1,-,TGCAGCTTCCGGGGGGGGGTGTTAACTGAAGCTTTCTTT,CSFRGGVLTEAFF
13,TRBV10-2,-,TRBJ2-7,-,TGCGCCAGCAGTGACGCGTTTGACTACGAGCAGTACTTC,CASSDAFDYEQYF
14,TRBV5-1,-,TRBJ2-5,-,TGCGCCAGCAGCTTGGGGGCGTACCAAGAGACCCAGTACTTC,CASSLGAYQETQYF
13,TRBV2,TRBD1,TRBJ2-5,-,TGTGCCAGCAGTGGGGACAGACGAGAGACCCAGTACTTC,CASSGDRRETQYF
14,TRBV2,-,TRBJ1-5,-,TGTGCCAGCATGAGGGGGTCGGCCAATCAGCCCCAGCATTTT,CASMRGSANQPQHF
17,TRBV15,-,TRBJ2-3,-,TGTGCCACCAGTAGAGAGATGGGGCAGTCTAGCACAGATACGCAGTATTTT,CATSREMGQSSTDTQYF
18,TRBV9,TRBD1,TRBJ1-3,-,TGTGCCAGCAGCGTAGAAAGGACAGGGGGTATCTCTGGAAACACCATATATTTT,CASSVERTGGISGNTIYF
15,TRBV6-6,-,TRBJ2-3,-,TGTGCCAGCAGTTACTCGAACAGAGCCACAGATACGCAGTATTTT,CASSYSNRATDTQYF
15,TRBV25-1,-,TRBJ2-1,-,TGTGCCAGCAGTGAACAGGGAATCGACTACAATGAGCAGTTCTTC,CASSEQGIDYNEQFF
13,TRBV29-1,-,TRBJ2-7,-,TGCAGCGTTGGAGGAGGGCTAGTGTGGGAGCAGTACTTC,CSVGGGLVWEQYF
15,TRBV28,-,TRBJ1-6,-,TGTGCCAGCAGTTTTGGGCAGGGAATTAATTCACCCCTCCACTTT,CASSFGQGINSPLHF
11,TRBV6-1,-,TRBJ1-2,-,TGTGCCAGCAGACAGGGTGGAGGCTACACCTTC,CASRQGGGYTF
12,TRBV18,-,TRBJ2-7,-,TGTGCCAGCTCACCTAGCTCCTACGAGCAGTACTTC,CASSPSSYEQYF
12,TRBV30,-,TRBJ1-1,once,TGTGCCTGGACCGGTCCGGGTACTAAAGCTTTCTTT,CAWTGPGTKAFF
14,TRBV19,TRBD2,TRBJ2-7,-,TGTGCCAGTAGTCGAAGCGGGAGGGTTTACGAGCAGTACTTC,CASSRSGRVYEQYF